The clone carrying this TCR beta chain was counted between two and nine times. Its target is not known. The entry originates in a study of CD8 T cells in ankylosing spondylitis. TCRdb reanalysed the 5' RACE reads using MiXCR and keeps one entry per CDR3 protein. The data show roughly 670,000 distinct CDR3 sequences, 15% to 20% seen once. The study, taken as a whole, reports: Both synovial fluid and blood in reactive arthritis had previously been reported to carry some motif variants. In peripheral blood, disease-linked CD8+ clones occurred at relatively low frequencies. Roughly eight highly homologous variants formed a TCR beta motif that appeared characteristic of ankylosing spondylitis blood.

The germline CDR1 and CDR2 sequences are DFQATT and SNEGSKA (reference sequence). The CDR3 runs to 12 residues. V was clipped by 6 bases and J by 2 bases; unmatched bases: 4. This TCR came from a male donor with ankylosing spondylitis. The sample comprised blood, either unsorted or a sorted T cell fraction (not recorded which). The chain carries TRBV20-1 and TRBJ2-7; TRBD1 matches 7 bases. The CDR3 sequence: CSAPDRTYEQYF. CDR3 sequence (DNA): TGCAGTGCCCCGGACAGGACCTACGAGCAGTACTTC.